The clone carrying this TCR beta chain appeared a single time. Its cognate antigen is unknown. Germline loops: CDR1 SGHRS, CDR2 YFSETQ. V was pared by 6 bases and J by 4 bases, with 2 bases of the junction left unmatched. CDR3 size: 13 residues. This record belongs to a study of shared clonotypes between healthy human individuals. TCRdb's table, derived via immunoSEQ multiplex PCR, lists solely in-frame clones and lacks some. In the table there are some 470,000 clones, 76% of which are singletons. Regarding the study as a whole: Represented diversity (both genetic and exposure-history) was limited by the small number of donors.

Sequenced material: PBMCs. The chain is built from TRBV5-1 and TRBJ2-2, with 8 bases matching TRBD1. This receptor was obtained from a woman aged 35 to 49 in good health. Some clones in this sample may be carry-over from other donors' samples. The CDR3 DNA sequence: TGCGCCAGCAACACAGGGGGCACCGGGGAGCTGTTTTTT. The encoded protein is CASNTGGTGELFF.